One and the same sample provided the 4 T cell receptor beta chains below, sequenced in a study of T cell responses to AZD1222 COVID-19 vaccine. Sequencing was performed with immunoSEQ multiplex PCR; in TCRdb, only in-frame clones are kept and a portion is missing. The sample consists of roughly 70,000 clones, roughly nine tenths of them appearing once. The sequencing here drew on peripheral blood, taken 28 days after the second AZD1222 dose. These receptors were obtained from an adult who received the AZD1222 COVID-19 vaccine.

The chain carries TRBV19 and TRBJ2-3; TRBD1 aligns across 8 bases. The germline V gene encodes CDR1 LNHDA and CDR2 SQIVND (reference sequence). CDR3 size: 16 residues. V gave up 7 bases and J gave up 2 bases; unmatched junction bases: 11. In nucleotides, the CDR3 is TGTGCCAGTACCCGGGGGTACAGGGGGGACACAGATACGCAGTATTTT. This sequence encodes CASTRGYRGDTDTQYF.

The chain employs TRBV7-9 and TRBJ2-2, with D unclear. The length of the CDR3 is 13 residues. The V end lost 1 base, the J end lost 6 bases, and 6 bases lay between the germline ends. CDR1 SEHNR and CDR2 FQNEAQ come from the germline V gene (reference sequence). The CDR3 is CASSLELAGELFF. The CDR3 coding sequence is TGTGCCAGCAGCTTAGAACTGGCCGGGGAGCTGTTTTTT.

As DNA, the CDR3 is TGTGCCAGCAGCCAAGAGGGAACCCTTCAGGGGCCCCAGCATTTT. Protein sequence: CASSQEGTLQGPQHF. The chain is built from TRBV3-1 (or the pseudogene TRBV3-2) and TRBJ1-5; a possible D gene is TRBD1 (5 bases). This CDR3 is built from 15 residues. V was clipped by 0 bases and J by 9 bases, with 15 bases between them. The germline V gene encodes CDR1 LGHDT and CDR2 YNNKEL (reference sequence).

This chain uses TRBV30 with TRBJ2-3; perhaps D is TRBD1 or TRBD2 (6 bases each). The CDR3 spans 13 residues. CDR1 is GTSNPN and CDR2 is SVGIG in the germline V gene (reference sequence). V lost 1 base and J 4 bases, leaving 9 bases between the germline ends. CDR3 in DNA: TGTGCCTGGAGTGACGGGGGCCCAGATACGCAGTATTTT. Residues: CAWSDGGPDTQYF.